These 15 T cell receptor beta chains share one sample of origin, sequenced in a study of identical twins. TCRdb itself ran the 5' RACE reads through MiXCR, one entry per CDR3 protein. The sample comprises approximately 240,000 distinct CDR3 sequences, around 15% of which are singletons, and 8.5% to 10% rests with the top ten. Material for sequencing was memory (CD45RO+) T cells sorted from blood. All receptors derive from a woman under 30 in good health.

The rearrangement joins TRBV5-1 to TRBJ2-7, with D possibly matching TRBD1 (6 bases). CDR3 length: 14 amino acids. V lost 2 bases, J lost 6 bases, and 15 bases lay in between. Germline CDR1 SGHRS, CDR2 YFSETQ. The CDR3 DNA reads as TGCGCCAGCAGCTTAGGACAGTTACTAAGCGAGCAGTACTTC. It encodes CASSLGQLLSEQYF.

CDR3 DNA sequence: TGTGCCAGCGATTCAGGGCGGGGGTACGAGCAGTACTTC. Translated, it gives CASDSGRGYEQYF. V and J are TRBV7-8 and TRBJ2-7; 7 bases are shared with TRBD2. Germline trimming cut 8 bases from V and 4 bases from J; bases unmatched to any gene: 8. The CDR3 contains 13 residues. Germline V gene data show CDR1 as SGHVS and CDR2 as FQNEAQ.

This clonotype was picked up a small number of times. The chain uses TRBV20-1 and TRBJ1-1; unclear D gene. Between the trimmed V and J ends, which lost 5 bases and 5 bases, there was a span of 15 bases. This CDR3 comprises 13 residues. Germline V lookup: CDR1 DFQATT, CDR2 SNEGSKA (reference sequence). The CDR3 DNA follows: TGCAGTGCTTTCCGGGTCCTGGGGACTGAAGCTTTCTTT. Translation gives CSAFRVLGTEAFF.

The V gene is TRBV3-1, the J gene TRBJ2-1; possible D gene TRBD2, 5 bases. Germline V CDR1 and CDR2: LGHDT, YNNKEL (reference sequence). The CDR3 has 14 residues. V lost 0 bases, J lost 8 bases, and 11 bases lay in between. The CDR3 loop reads CASSQEPADYEQFF. The CDR3 DNA is TGTGCCAGCAGCCAAGAACCAGCGGACTATGAGCAGTTCTTC.

The rearrangement joins TRBV10-2 to TRBJ1-2; D gene ambiguous. The ends were cut back, 7 bases at V and 0 bases at J, with 6 bases in the middle. Germline loops: CDR1 WSHSY, CDR2 SAAADI. The CDR3 runs to 12 residues. CDR3 sequence: CASKQANYGYTF. The CDR3 DNA reads as TGCGCCAGCAAACAAGCTAACTATGGCTACACCTTC.

The J gene is TRBJ1-1, the V gene TRBV7-9; D remains ambiguous. Germline-derived CDR1 and CDR2 are SEHNR and FQNEAQ (reference sequence). This CDR3 comprises 15 residues. Trimming cost V 4 bases and J 8 bases, with 20 bases left between them. The CDR3 nucleotides are TGTGCCAGCAGCTCTAGGGCCTCCGGGGAAGTCGAAGCTTTCTTT. Translation: CASSSRASGEVEAFF. The full variable domain, completed using reference TRBV7-9 and TRBJ1-1, is DTGVSQNPRHKITKRGQNVTFRCDPISEHNRLYWYRQTLGQGPEFLTYFQNEAQLEKSRLLSDRFSAERPKGSFSTLEIQRTEQGDSAMYLCASSSRASGEVEAFFGQGTRLTVV.

CDR3 in amino acids: CASSLSRGYEQFF. For the CDR3, the DNA is TGTGCCAGCAGCTTAAGTAGGGGATATGAGCAGTTCTTC. The chain uses TRBV7-6 and TRBJ2-1, with TRBD1 as a possible D gene (5 bases). The CDR3 spans 13 residues. The ends were cut back, 2 bases at V and 8 bases at J, with 10 bases in the middle. Germline V gene lookup returns CDR1 SGHVS and CDR2 FNYEAQ.

This clonotype turned up a few times. The gene calls are TRBV11-3 and TRBJ2-3, with D perhaps matching TRBD2 (6 bases). CDR1 SGHNT and CDR2 YENEEA come from the germline V gene. V lost 0 bases, J lost 4 bases, and 8 bases lay in between. The CDR3 has 14 amino acids. CDR3 sequence (DNA): TGTGCCAGCAGCTTAGATCGGGACTCAGATACGCAGTATTTT. It codes for CASSLDRDSDTQYF.

This chain uses TRBV18 with TRBJ1-5; D is uncertain. Germline values: CDR1 KGHSH, CDR2 LQKENI. V lost 2 bases and J 5 bases, leaving 7 bases between the germline ends. The CDR3 runs 13 residues. The CDR3 DNA reads as TGTGCCAGCTCACCAGGGCTCGATCAGCCCCAGCATTTT. Translating gives CASSPGLDQPQHF.

The chain has TRBV20-1 and TRBJ2-5; 11 bases are a match to TRBD1. The CDR3 runs 14 residues. CDR1 and CDR2 (germline): DFQATT, SNEGSKA (reference sequence). V lost 5 bases, J lost 4 bases, and 6 bases stayed unmatched. The DNA for the CDR3 is TGCAGTGCTCAGGACAGGGGGCGGGGAGAGACCCAGTACTTC. Protein product: CSAQDRGRGETQYF.

The chain is built from TRBV12-3 or TRBV12-4 and TRBJ1-2; D perhaps matches TRBD1 (5 bases). This CDR3 is built from 15 residues. The ends were cut back, 7 bases at V and 2 bases at J, with 17 bases in the middle. The CDR3 loop is CASTSASRANYGYTF. The CDR3 nucleotides are TGTGCCAGCACCTCTGCCTCCAGGGCAAACTATGGCTACACCTTC.

The chain uses TRBV29-1 and TRBJ1-2; D call uncertain. Germline values: CDR1 SQVTM, CDR2 ANQGSEA. The CDR3 consists of 11 residues. Trimming took 6 bases from V and 8 from J, leaving 13 bases between them. The CDR3 coding sequence is TGCAGCGTCGACTCCGGGTGGGGCTACACCTTC. This translates into CSVDSGWGYTF.

In its sample, this clonotype was seen a few times. The chain recombines TRBV7-2 with TRBJ2-6; D not resolved. This CDR3 contains 14 residues. V lost 2 bases and J 3 bases, leaving 5 bases between the germline ends. Germline assignment: CDR1 SGHTA and CDR2 FQGNSA. The CDR3 loop is CASSLKVGANVLTF. Here the CDR3 DNA reads TGTGCCAGCAGCTTAAAGGTTGGGGCCAACGTCCTGACTTTC.

This chain links TRBV5-8 with TRBJ2-1, with 10 bases aligning to TRBD2. The CDR3 contains 13 residues. Germline CDR1 and CDR2: SGHTS and YDEGEE. V lost 5 bases, J lost 9 bases, and 5 bases stayed unmatched. CDR3 loop: CASRPSGGGEQFF. CDR3 DNA: TGTGCCAGCAGACCGAGCGGGGGGGGTGAGCAGTTCTTC.

This clonotype was seen repeatedly, ten times or more. The chain couples TRBV9 to TRBJ2-3; perhaps TRBD2 as D (7 bases). The CDR3 is 15 residues long. Germline V gene data show CDR1 as SGDLS and CDR2 as YYNGEE. Trimming removed 4 bases at V and 5 bases at J, with 17 bases between. CDR3 residues: CASSPQPGGQDTQYF. For the CDR3, the DNA is TGTGCCAGCAGCCCCCAGCCCGGGGGGCAAGATACGCAGTATTTT.